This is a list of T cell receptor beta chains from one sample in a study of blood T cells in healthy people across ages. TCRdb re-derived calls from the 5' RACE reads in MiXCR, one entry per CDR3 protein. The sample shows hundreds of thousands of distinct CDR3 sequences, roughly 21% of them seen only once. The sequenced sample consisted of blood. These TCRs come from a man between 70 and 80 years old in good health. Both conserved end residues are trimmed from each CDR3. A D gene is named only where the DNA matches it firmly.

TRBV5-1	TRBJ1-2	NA	ASSLDPRELMFYGYT
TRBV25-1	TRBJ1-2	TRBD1	ASSDPGTGSGYT
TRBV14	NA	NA	ASSLSRMDLYEQY
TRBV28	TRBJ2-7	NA	ASSVSGRTYEQY
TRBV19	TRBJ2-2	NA	ASRWVTGTAGELF
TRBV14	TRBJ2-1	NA	ASSLRISYNEQF
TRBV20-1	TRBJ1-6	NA	SATPLRQAKNSPLH
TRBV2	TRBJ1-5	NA	ASKRGGIQPQH
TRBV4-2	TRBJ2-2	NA	ASSQDPRAAGELF
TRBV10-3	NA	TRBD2	AISEGLATPGYEQY
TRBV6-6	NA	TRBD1	ASTGGDYEQY
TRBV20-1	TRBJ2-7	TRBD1	SARRPGQTVYEQY
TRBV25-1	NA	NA	ASSRQGEQY
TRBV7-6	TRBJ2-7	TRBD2	ASSSRPSGSYEQY
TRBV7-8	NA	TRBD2	ASSLVGGGLTNEQF
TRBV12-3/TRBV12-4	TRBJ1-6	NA	ASSLAGAKNSPLH
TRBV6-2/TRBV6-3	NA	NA	ASSHSGGSEQY
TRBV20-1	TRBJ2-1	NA	SATRQAYNEQF
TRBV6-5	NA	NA	ASSSVAEGNEQF
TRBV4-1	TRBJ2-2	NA	ASSQGHGNTGELF
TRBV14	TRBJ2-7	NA	ASRSDPAGEQY
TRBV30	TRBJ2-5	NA	AWSKGEGETQY
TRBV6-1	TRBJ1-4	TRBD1	ASRDRGASTNEKLF
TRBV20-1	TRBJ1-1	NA	SAIQGSTDTEAF
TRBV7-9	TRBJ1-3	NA	ASSRGAGDGNTIY
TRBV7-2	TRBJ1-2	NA	ASSPQGRAGGYT
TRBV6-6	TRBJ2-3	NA	ASSPDSMAQY
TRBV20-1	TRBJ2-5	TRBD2	SARPSGRARETQY
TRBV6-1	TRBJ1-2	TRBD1	ASSEEDRVIYGYT
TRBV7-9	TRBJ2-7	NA	ASTLPGRSLEQY
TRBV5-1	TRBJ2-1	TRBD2	ASQGGTSGSSYNEQF
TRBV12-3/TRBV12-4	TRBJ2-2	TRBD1	ASSPDRGYTGELF
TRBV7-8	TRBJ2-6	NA	ASSIPGPFSGANVLT
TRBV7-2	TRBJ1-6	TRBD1	ASSDRDNSPLH
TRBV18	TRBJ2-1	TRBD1	ASSPPPGQGNEQF
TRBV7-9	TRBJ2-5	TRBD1	ASTLPGQGAPQETQY
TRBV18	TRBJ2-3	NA	ASSPPYRTTDTQY
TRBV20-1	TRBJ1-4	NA	SARDFQGGAGEKLF
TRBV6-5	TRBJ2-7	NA	ASRGEGIAYEQY
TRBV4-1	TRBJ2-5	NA	ASSQPLGQKETQY
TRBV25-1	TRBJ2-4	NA	ASSEWAGKNIQY
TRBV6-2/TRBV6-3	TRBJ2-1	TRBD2	ASSGTSGRFVNEQF
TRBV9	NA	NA	ASSLRFLNEQF
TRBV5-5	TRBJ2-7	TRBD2	ASSWGGLAGSYEQY
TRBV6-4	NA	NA	ASTTILANGGDTQH
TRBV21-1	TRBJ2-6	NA	ASSKGDSPSGANVLT
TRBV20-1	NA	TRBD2	SARRLAGGPVETQY
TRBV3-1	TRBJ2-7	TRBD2	ASSHETSGRGYEQY
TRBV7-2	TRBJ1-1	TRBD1	ASSLRTGLAF
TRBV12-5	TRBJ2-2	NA	ASGRSGSTGELF
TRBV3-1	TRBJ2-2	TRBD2	ASSQTSGRSAGELF
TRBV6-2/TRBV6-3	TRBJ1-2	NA	ASSYLRSYGYT
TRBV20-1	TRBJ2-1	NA	SARPYNEQF
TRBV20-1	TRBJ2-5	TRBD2	SAILAGGPVIEETQY
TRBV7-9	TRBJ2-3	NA	ASSLGGNLADTQY